The sequence of this T cell receptor (beta chain) was determined in a study of blood T cell repertoires in COVID-19. Sequencing used immunoSEQ multiplex PCR; TCRdb keeps in-frame clones, though not all of them. The profile shows 200,000 or so clones, around four fifths of them singletons. Sequencing was done on a sample of PBMCs or T cells enriched from blood (not recorded which). The receptor comes from a woman aged 50 to 65 who had been exposed to COVID-19.

DNA of the CDR3: TGTGCCTGGAGTGGGGGGAGGGAAGCTTTCTTT. Its protein product is CAWSGGREAFF. J is TRBJ1-1 and V is TRBV30; tentatively, D is TRBD1 (5 bases). Germline lookup yields CDR1 GTSNPN and CDR2 SVGIG (reference sequence). The ends were cut back, 1 base at V and 8 bases at J, with 8 bases in the middle. The CDR3 consists of 11 residues.